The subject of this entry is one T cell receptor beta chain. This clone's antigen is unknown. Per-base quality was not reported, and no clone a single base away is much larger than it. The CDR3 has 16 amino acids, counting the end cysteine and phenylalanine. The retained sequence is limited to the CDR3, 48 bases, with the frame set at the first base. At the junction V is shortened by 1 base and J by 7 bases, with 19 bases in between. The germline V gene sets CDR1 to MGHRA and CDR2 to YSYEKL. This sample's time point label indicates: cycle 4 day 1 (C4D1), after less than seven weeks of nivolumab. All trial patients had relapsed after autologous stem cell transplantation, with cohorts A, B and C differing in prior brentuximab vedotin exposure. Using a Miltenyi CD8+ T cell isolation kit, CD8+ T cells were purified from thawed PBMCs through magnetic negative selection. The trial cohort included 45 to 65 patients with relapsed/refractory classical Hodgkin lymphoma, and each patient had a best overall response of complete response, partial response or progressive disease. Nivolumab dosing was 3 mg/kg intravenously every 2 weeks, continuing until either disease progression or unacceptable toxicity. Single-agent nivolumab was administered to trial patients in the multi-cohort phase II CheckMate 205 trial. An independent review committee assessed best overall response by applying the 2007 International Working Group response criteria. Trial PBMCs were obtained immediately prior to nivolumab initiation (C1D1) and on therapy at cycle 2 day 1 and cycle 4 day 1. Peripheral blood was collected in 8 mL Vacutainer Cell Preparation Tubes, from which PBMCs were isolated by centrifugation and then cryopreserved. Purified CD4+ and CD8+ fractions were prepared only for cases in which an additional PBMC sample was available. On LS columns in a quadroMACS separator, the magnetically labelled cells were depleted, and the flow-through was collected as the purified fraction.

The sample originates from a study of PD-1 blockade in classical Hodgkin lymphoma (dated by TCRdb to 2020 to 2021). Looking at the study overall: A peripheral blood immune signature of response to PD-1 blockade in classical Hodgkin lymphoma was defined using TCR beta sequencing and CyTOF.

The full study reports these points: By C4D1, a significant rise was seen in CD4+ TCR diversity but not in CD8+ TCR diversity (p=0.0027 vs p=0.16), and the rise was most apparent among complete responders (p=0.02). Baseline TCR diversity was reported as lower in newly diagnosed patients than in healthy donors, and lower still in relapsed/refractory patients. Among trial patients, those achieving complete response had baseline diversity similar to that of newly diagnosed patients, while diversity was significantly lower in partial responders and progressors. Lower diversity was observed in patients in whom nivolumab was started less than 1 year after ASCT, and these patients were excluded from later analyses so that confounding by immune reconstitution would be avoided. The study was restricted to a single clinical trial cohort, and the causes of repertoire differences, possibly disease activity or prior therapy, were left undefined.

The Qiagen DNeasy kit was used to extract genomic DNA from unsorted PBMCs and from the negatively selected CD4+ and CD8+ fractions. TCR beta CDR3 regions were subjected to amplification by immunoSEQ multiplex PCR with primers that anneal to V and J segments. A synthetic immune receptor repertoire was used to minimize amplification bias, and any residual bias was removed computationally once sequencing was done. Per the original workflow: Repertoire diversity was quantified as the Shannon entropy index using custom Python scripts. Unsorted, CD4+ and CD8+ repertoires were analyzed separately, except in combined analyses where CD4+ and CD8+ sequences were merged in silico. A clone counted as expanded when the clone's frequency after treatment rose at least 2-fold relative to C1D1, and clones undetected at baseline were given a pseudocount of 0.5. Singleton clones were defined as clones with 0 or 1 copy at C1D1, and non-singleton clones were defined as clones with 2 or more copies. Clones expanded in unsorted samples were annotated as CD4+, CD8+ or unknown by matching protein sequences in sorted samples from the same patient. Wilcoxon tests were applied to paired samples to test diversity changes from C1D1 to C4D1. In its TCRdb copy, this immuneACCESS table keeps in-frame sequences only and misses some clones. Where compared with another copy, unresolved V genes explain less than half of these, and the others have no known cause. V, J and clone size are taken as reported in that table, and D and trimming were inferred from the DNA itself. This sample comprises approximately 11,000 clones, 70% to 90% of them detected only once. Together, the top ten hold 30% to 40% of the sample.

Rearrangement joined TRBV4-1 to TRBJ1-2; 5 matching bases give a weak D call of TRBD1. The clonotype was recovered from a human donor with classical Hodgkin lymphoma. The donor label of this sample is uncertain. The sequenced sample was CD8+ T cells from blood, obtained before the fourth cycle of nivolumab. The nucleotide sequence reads TGCGCCAGCAGCCAAGGCGGGGGTTCGGGCAGACTTGGCTACACCTTC. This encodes CASSQGGGSGRLGYTF.